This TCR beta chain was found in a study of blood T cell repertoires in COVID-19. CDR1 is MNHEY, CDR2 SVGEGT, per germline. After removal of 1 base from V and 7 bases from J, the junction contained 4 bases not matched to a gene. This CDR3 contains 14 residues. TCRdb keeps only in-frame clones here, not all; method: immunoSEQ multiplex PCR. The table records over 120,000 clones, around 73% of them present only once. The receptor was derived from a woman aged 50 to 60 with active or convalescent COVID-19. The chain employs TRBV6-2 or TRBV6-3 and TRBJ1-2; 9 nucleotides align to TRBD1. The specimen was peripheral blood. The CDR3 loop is CASSYLGQGSGYTF. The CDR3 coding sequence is TGTGCCAGCAGTTACTTGGGACAGGGATCTGGCTACACCTTC.